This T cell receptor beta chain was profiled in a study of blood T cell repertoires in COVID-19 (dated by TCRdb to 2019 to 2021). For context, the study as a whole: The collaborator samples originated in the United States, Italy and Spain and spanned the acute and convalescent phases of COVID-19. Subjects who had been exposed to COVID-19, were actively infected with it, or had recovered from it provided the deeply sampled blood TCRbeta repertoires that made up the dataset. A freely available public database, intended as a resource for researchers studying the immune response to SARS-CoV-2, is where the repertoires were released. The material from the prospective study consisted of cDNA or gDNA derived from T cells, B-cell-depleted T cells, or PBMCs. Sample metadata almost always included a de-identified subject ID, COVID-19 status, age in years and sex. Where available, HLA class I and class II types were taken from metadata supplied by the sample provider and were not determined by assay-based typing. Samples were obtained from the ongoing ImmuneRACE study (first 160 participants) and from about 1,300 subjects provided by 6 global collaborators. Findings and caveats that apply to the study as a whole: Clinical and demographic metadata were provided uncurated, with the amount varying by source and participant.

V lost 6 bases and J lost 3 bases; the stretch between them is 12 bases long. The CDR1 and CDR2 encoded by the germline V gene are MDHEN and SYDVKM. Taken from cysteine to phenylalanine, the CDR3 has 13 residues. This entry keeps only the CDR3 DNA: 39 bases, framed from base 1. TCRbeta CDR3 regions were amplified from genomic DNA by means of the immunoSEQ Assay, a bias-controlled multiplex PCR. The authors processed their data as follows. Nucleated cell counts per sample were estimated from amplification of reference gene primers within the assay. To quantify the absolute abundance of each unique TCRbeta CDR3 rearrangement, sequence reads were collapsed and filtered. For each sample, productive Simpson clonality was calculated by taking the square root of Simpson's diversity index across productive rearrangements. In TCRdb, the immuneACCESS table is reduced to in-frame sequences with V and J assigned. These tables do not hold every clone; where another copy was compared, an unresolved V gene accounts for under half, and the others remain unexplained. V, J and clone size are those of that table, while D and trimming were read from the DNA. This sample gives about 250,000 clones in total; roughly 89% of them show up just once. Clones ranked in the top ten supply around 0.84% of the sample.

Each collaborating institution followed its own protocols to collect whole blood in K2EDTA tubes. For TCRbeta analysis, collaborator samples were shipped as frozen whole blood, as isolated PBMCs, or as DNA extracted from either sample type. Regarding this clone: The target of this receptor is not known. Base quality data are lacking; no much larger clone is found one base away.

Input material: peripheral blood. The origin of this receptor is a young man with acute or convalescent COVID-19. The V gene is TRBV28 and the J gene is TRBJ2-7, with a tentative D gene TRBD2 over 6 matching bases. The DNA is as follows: TGTGCCAGCAGCATACCGGGAGACTACGAGCAGTACTTC. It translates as CASSIPGDYEQYF.